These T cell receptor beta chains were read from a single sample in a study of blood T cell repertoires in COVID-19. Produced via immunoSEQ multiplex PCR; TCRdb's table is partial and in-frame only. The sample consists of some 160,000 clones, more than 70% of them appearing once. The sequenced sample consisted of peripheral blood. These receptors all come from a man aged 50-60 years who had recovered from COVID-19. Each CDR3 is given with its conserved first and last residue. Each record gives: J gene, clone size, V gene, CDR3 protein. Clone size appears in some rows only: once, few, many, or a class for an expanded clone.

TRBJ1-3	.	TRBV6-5	CASSYFGQGTGNTIYF
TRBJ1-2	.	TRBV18	CASSQAGADYGYTF
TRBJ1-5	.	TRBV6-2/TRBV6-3	CASSYSGSGSNQPQHF
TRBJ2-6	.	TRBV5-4	CASSLGAPGANVLTF
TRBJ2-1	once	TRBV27	CASSSGQYNEQFF
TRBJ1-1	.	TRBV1	CTSSHQRTEAFF
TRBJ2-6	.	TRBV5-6	CASSWGLPGSGANVLTF
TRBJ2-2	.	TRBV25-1	CASSRTDRVTGELFF
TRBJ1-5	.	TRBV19	CASSTRETGSPNQPQHF
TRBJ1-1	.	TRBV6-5	CASSYSIMNTEAFF
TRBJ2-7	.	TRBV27	CASSAGLAGAQEQYF
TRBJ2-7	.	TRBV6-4	CASSDPGGGYEQYF
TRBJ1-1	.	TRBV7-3	CASSSGQGDTEAFF
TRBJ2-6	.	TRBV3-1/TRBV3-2	CASSLTDSGANVLTF
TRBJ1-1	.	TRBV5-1	CASSPPGVGGQTEAFF
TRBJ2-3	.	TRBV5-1	CASSLGSVGTSTDTQYF
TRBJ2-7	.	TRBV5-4	CASSLGQGTTYEQYF
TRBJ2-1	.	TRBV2	CASKKGLAGYNEQFF
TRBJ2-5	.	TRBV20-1	CSEAGGETQYF
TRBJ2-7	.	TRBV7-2	CASSLGGLAVPPYEQYF
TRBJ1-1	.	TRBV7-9	CASSPWTGGNTEAFF
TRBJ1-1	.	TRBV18	CASSLTGNLDTEAFF
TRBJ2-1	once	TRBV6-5	CASSPGYSYNEQFF
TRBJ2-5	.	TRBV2	CASSGDRGREETQYF
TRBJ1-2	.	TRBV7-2	CASSLGWQGVDGYTF
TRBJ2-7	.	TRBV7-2	CASSFTSGASQYF
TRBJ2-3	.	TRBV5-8	CASRQLAISTDTQYF
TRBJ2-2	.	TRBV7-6	CASSLDPGNTGELFF
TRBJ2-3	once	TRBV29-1	CSVEDDRRSTDTQYF
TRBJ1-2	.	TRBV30	CAWSRTGLVYGYTF
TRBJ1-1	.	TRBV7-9	CASSLRSEGTEAFF
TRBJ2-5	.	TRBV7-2	CASSKTGTALGETQYF
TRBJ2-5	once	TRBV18	CASSPGRETQYF
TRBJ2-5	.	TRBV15	CATSRGEGSETQYF
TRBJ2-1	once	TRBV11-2	CASSPWTVSYNEQFF
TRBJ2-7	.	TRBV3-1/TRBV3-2	CASSQDLGRGPSNEQYF
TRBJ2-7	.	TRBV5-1	CASSWGQGLNEQYF
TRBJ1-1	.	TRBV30	CAWGRTGNTEAFF
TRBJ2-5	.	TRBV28	CASHTSGAVIQETQYF
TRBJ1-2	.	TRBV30	CAWSHRNYGYTF
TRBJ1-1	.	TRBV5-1	CASSLDGQVNTEAFF